This T cell receptor (beta chain) was sequenced during a study of blood T cell repertoires in COVID-19. On the study more broadly: Samples representing acute and convalescent COVID-19 were sourced from the United States, Italy and Spain. T cells, B-cell-depleted T cells, or PBMCs provided the cDNA or gDNA that served as material.

The ends were cut back, 2 bases at V and 8 bases at J, with 9 bases in the middle. CDR3 length equals 13 residues. CDR1 is MNHEY and CDR2 is SVGAGI in the germline V gene. Original processing notes: Estimated nucleated cell counts came from reference gene primer amplification. TCRdb's copy holds only in-frame clones and misses some; the assay was immunoSEQ multiplex PCR. D and trimming were read from the DNA, whereas the V and J calls and clone size are those reported in that table. The table has roughly 43,000 clones, approximately 88% seen once. The material sequenced was peripheral blood. The V call is TRBV6-5, the J call TRBJ1-4, with D unclear. The sequence was collected from a human donor in a cohort sampled during active COVID-19. CDR3 residues: CASSYGPKEKLFF. The DNA of the CDR3 is TGTGCCAGCAGTTACGGCCCGAAAGAAAAACTGTTTTTT.